The source of this TCR beta chain is a study of blood T cell repertoires in COVID-19. Study-wide context: Samples taken during acute and convalescent COVID-19 were collected in the United States, Italy and Spain. T cells, B-cell-depleted T cells, or PBMCs provided the cDNA or gDNA that served as material.

Study processing details: Estimated nucleated cell counts came from reference gene primer amplification. Method: immunoSEQ multiplex PCR; TCRdb's copy keeps in-frame clones and lacks some. From that table come the V and J calls and clone size; the DNA was used to work out D and trimming. The table lists about 310,000 clones, roughly 91% of them singletons. With V trimmed by 3 bases and J by 7 bases, 10 bases remained unmatched. The CDR3 is 16 amino acids. Germline V lookup: CDR1 MDHEN, CDR2 SYDVKM. The sequenced sample was peripheral blood. The rearrangement joins TRBV28 to TRBJ2-2; 8 nucleotides match TRBD1. The TCR sequence derives from a man aged 50-59 years with active or convalescent COVID-19. The CDR3 is CASSLTGQGFGGELFF. The CDR3 DNA reads TGTGCCAGCAGTTTGACCGGACAGGGATTTGGCGGGGAGCTGTTTTTT.